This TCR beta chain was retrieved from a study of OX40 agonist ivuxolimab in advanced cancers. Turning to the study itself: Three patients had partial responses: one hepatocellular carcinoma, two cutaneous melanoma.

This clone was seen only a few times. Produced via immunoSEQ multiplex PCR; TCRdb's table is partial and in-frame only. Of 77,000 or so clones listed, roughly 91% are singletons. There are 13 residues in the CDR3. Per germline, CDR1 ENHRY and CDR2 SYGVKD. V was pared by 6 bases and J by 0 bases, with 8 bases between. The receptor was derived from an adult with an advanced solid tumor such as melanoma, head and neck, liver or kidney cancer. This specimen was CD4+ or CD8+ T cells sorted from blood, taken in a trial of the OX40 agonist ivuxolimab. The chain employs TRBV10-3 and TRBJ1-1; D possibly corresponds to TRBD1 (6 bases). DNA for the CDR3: TGTGCCATCAGGGGACATCTGAACACTGAAGCTTTCTTT. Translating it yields CAIRGHLNTEAFF.